This T cell receptor beta chain originates from a study of T cells in Graves' hyperthyroidism and ophthalmopathy. Duration under 3 months, a NOSPECS grade of at least 4, and a Clinical Activity Score of at least 3 characterized the ophthalmopathy patients. From RNA transcripts, TCR beta CDR3 regions were amplified. HTBI primers were used for first-round RT-PCR of the TCR CDR3. TCRdb re-called the multiplex PCR reads with MiXCR, one entry per CDR3 protein. Altogether about half a million distinct CDR3 sequences are present, approximately 22% being singletons, with the ten largest covering around 47%. The specimen sequenced was blood. This TCR came from an older woman with Graves' ophthalmopathy.

The CDR3 loop is CASSLTSGDTTEQFF. The CDR3 DNA sequence: TGTGCCAGCAGCTTAACTAGCGGGGACACAACTGAGCAGTTCTTC. The chain combines TRBV11-2 with TRBJ2-1; the match to TRBD2 covers 10 bases. This CDR3 region has 15 residues. Germline V gene sequence: CDR1 SGHAT, CDR2 FQNNGV. The junction had 7 bases not matched to a gene; V was cut back by 2 bases and J by 9 bases.